Listed below are T cell receptor beta chains from one sample, sequenced in a study of T-cell memory formation after mild COVID-19. TCRdb called the 5' RACE reads again in MiXCR, with one record for every CDR3 protein. The sample lists more than 100,000 distinct CDR3 sequences; around 15% were seen once. Material: PBMCs or a T cell subset sorted from them (not recorded which). The receptors originated from a man aged 18 to 30 who had mild COVID-19 (a few samples of this study predate the infection). Cell type and time point are not known. CDR3s include the opening cysteine and the closing phenylalanine or tryptophan.

TRBJ1-2	TRBV6-6	CASNEGIYGYTF
TRBJ2-2	TRBV11-2	CASSSEGLTGELFF
TRBJ2-5	TRBV7-2	CASRPPSKETQYF
TRBJ1-1	TRBV5-1	CASSIGTGETEAFF
TRBJ2-2	TRBV3-1	CASSPRVLSGELFF
TRBJ2-5	TRBV7-3	CASSIGQGGKTQYF
TRBJ2-2	TRBV4-1	CASSHRRPANTGELFF
TRBJ2-2	TRBV23-1	CASSQCPANTGELFF
TRBJ1-2	TRBV7-2	CASGRGQVWDYGYTF
TRBJ1-1	TRBV5-1	CASSLTPLNTEAFF
TRBJ2-2	TRBV4-1	CASSFVRGGDQGGELFF
TRBJ2-3	TRBV5-1	CASSLLRGDTQYF
TRBJ1-3	TRBV12-3/TRBV12-4	CASSLKGSGNTIYF
TRBJ1-6	TRBV12-3/TRBV12-4	CASSFFTSYNSPLHF
TRBJ2-3	TRBV20-1	CSARVVPDTQYF
TRBJ2-6	TRBV18	CASSGQLSGANVLTF
TRBJ2-2	TRBV3-1	CASSFTLTGELFF
TRBJ2-7	TRBV29-1	CIALAGGVYEQYF
TRBJ2-5	TRBV12-3/TRBV12-4	CASSLTPGQETQYF
TRBJ2-5	TRBV6-5	CASSSWGAKTQYF
TRBJ1-5	TRBV12-3/TRBV12-4	CASRKGRAGQPQHF
TRBJ2-2	TRBV7-2	CASSLDAGGLKGELFF
TRBJ1-1	TRBV6-5	CASRTLPVVAEAFF
TRBJ1-1	TRBV7-9	CASSLAGTREAFF
TRBJ1-1	TRBV6-2/TRBV6-3	CASSSPPRYTEAFF
TRBJ2-5	TRBV20-1	CSARVFALSGETQYF
TRBJ2-7	TRBV19	CASSTVGDYEQYF
TRBJ2-1	TRBV7-6	CASSLAGGGYGNEQFF
TRBJ2-3	TRBV29-1	CSALPHSTDTQYF
TRBJ2-7	TRBV2	CASRGSYEQYF
TRBJ2-3	TRBV4-3	CASSQDLLQGTDTQYF
TRBJ2-3	TRBV7-6	CASSSTSQGTQYF
TRBJ1-1	TRBV5-1	CASSEGSNTEAFF
TRBJ2-5	TRBV7-8	CASSWEPGRGGETQYF
TRBJ2-3	TRBV29-1	CSVVGGPSTYTDTQYF
TRBJ2-5	TRBV5-1	CASSLNAGAGETQYF
TRBJ2-3	TRBV15	CATSRQGSGTDTQYF
TRBJ2-3	TRBV4-2	CASSQDGAGGGTDTQYF
TRBJ2-1	TRBV7-8	CASSLGNGEHSYNEQFF
TRBJ2-1	TRBV7-2	CASSLARGNEQFF
TRBJ2-3	TRBV6-5	CASSSSGDTQYF
TRBJ2-5	TRBV4-3	CASSQDITEQETQYF
TRBJ1-1	TRBV7-8	CASSVGTVNTEAFF
TRBJ2-3	TRBV24-1	CATSDFSGPSDTQYF
TRBJ2-7	TRBV11-2	CASSPSAGREQYF
TRBJ2-2	TRBV3-1	CASSQAENTGELFF
TRBJ2-7	TRBV3-1	CASSQDGGLEYF
TRBJ1-1	TRBV6-5	CASSYLRGTEAFF
TRBJ1-2	TRBV5-1	CASSLGVEGIGYTF
TRBJ1-2	TRBV7-3	CASSLDRGYGYTF
TRBJ2-5	TRBV6-5	CASSYNQGNQETQYF
TRBJ1-5	TRBV27	CASRKYRDSNQPQHF
TRBJ2-5	TRBV25-1	CASLGTSSLETQYF
TRBJ2-5	TRBV4-1	CASSRIAGVETQYF